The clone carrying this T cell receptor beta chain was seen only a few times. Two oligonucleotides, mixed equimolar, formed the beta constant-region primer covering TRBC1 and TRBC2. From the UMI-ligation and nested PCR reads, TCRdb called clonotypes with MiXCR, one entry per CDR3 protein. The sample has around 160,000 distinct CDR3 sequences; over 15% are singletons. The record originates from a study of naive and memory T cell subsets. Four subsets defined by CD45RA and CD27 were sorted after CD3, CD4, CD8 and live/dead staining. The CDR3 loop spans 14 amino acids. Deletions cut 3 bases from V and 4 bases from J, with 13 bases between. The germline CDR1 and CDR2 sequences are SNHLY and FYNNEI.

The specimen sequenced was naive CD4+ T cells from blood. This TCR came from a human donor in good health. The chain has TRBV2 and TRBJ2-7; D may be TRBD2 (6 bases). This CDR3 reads CASSEQGLEYEQYF. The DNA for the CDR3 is TGTGCCAGCAGTGAGCAGGGACTGGAGTACGAGCAGTACTTC.